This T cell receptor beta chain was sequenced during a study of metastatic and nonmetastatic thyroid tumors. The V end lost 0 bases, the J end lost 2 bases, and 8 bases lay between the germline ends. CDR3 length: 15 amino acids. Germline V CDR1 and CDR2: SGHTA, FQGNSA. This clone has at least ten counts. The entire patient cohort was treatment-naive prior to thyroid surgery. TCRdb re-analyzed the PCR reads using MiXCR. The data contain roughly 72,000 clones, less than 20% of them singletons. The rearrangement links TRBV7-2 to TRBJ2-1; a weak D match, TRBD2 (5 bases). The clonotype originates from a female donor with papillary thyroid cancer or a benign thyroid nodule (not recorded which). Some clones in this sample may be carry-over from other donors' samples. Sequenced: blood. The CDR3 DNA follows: TGTGCCAGCAGCTTAGCGTCCGGGACCTACAATGAGCAGTTCTTC. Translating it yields CASSLASGTYNEQFF.